The clone carrying this TCR beta chain was counted once. Its specificity is unknown. This record belongs to a study of cytomegalovirus exposure and HLA in healthy donors. Across the study: Earlier, approximately 190 million T cells were analyzed, and over 95 million unique TCR beta sequences were found among them.

This CDR3 region has 13 residues. Germline lookup yields CDR1 SNHLY and CDR2 FYNNEI. Every donor was a healthy person donating bone marrow. Whole-study findings and limits: Rates of TCR association differed by HLA locus in a later analysis, with DRB1 highest and HLA-C lowest. According to a later analysis, most TCR beta chains associated with CMV appeared HLA-restricted.

60 Vbeta and 13 Jbeta primers were used in PCR. The protocol was immunoSEQ multiplex PCR, while the TCRdb copy is restricted to in-frame clones and leaves out a portion. This sample carries about 160,000 clones, roughly 85% of them seen once, and the ten largest clones take 0.65% to 0.9%. The sample comprised PBMCs. This chain links TRBV2 with TRBJ2-2, with 7 bases matching TRBD2. The receptor's source is a woman aged 25 to 39 in good health and CMV-seronegative. The CDR3 region is CAGGSSNTGELFF. The CDR3 DNA follows: TGTGCGGGGGGGTCATCGAACACCGGGGAGCTGTTTTTT.